Each of the 8 T cell receptor beta chains below was sequenced from the same sample in a study of Tregs in tolerant kidney transplant recipients. Sequencing used immunoSEQ multiplex PCR; TCRdb keeps in-frame clones, though not all of them. Of 50,000 to 55,000 clones in the sample, about 89% were seen once. The nonmyeloablative bone marrow transplants came from related graft donors, with transient mixed chimerism. Sequencing was performed on CD8+ T cells from blood (PBMCs), taken 24 months after the transplant. The source is a human patient who received a combined kidney and bone marrow transplant. Some of the T cells might come from the graft donor.

As concerns this clone: At one boundary the junction diverges from the germline segment, which might be a read error. The chain has TRBV5-1 and TRBJ2-7; TRBD1 agrees at 7 bases. CDR1 and CDR2 (germline): SGHRS, YFSETQ. The CDR3 extends over 13 amino acids. This chain's CDR3 is CASSPGTAYGQYF. The DNA of the CDR3 is TGCGCCAGCAGCCCCGGGACAGCCTACGGGCAGTACTTC.

The chain employs TRBV4-3 and TRBJ2-3; 8 nucleotides agree with TRBD2. The CDR3 totals 16 residues. The V gene's germline CDR1 is LGHNA and CDR2 YSLEER. The V segment lost 3 bases and the J segment 1 base; nucleotides outside the gene matches: 6. The CDR3 is CASSQGLVRRTDTQYF. DNA for the CDR3: TGCGCCAGCAGCCAGGGACTAGTGCGGCGCACAGATACGCAGTATTTT.

The chain joins TRBV28 to TRBJ2-7; the match to TRBD2 covers 7 bases. Germline V lookup: CDR1 MDHEN, CDR2 SYDVKM. With 10 bases clipped from V and 2 bases from J, the junction kept 8 bases outside the gene matches. The CDR3 length is 13 residues. The CDR3 bases are TGTGCCACGCTGCGGGACTACACCTACGAGCAGTACTTC. It encodes CATLRDYTYEQYF.

A word on this clone: Other DNA sequences within the sample encode an identical CDR3. CDR3 sequence (DNA): TGTGCCACCAGCAGAGTCCCTAGGAGTAATTCACCCCTCCACTTT. Amino acid sequence: CATSRVPRSNSPLHF. The V call is TRBV15, the J call TRBJ1-6; D is unresolved. This CDR3 contains 15 residues. Germline CDR1 reads LNHNV; CDR2 reads YYDKDF (reference sequence). V was clipped by 1 base and J by 6 bases, with 10 bases between them.

This clone was recorded a few times. CDR3 DNA: TGTGCCAGCAGCTGGAGCGGGAGCGGAAACAATGAGCAGTTCTTC. Translating it yields CASSWSGSGNNEQFF. V usage is TRBV11-3 and J usage is TRBJ2-1; 8 bases are shared with TRBD2. Trimming removed 4 bases from V and 5 bases from J; junction bases left unmatched: 7. The CDR3 is 15 amino acids. CDR1 SGHNT and CDR2 YENEEA come from the germline V gene.

This clone was seen more than once but under ten times. A much larger clone differs by one base, so this may be a read error. The rearrangement uses TRBV4-2 and TRBJ2-2; D is possibly TRBD1 (7 bases). Per the germline V gene, CDR1 is LGHNA and CDR2 is YNFKEQ. There are 15 residues in the CDR3. The CDR3 nucleotides read TGTGCCAGCAGCCAAGGACAGGGAATATCCGGGGGGCTGTTTTTT. It is translated as CASSQGQGISGGLFF.

The table lists this clone with a few counts. The chain is built from TRBV10-2 and TRBJ2-5; 7 nucleotides agree with TRBD2. The ends lost 3 bases at V and 5 bases at J; junction bases unmatched: 15. There are 17 residues in the CDR3. Per germline, CDR1 WSHSY and CDR2 SAAADI. CDR3 in DNA: TGCGCCAGCAGTGACACCCCAACGGCGGGAGCTGGGGAGACCCAGTACTTC. It specifies CASSDTPTAGAGETQYF.

For the CDR3, the DNA is TGTGCCAGCTCACGAGGACAGTTATACAATGAGCAGTTCTTC. It yields the protein CASSRGQLYNEQFF. The chain is built from TRBV18 and TRBJ2-1, with D perhaps TRBD1 (6 bases). The germline V gene encodes CDR1 KGHSH and CDR2 LQKENI. The CDR3 totals 14 residues. Trimming cost V 4 bases and J 4 bases, with 11 bases left between them.